A selection of T cell receptor beta chains follows, all from one sample in a study of patients and donors after allogeneic stem cell transplantation. TCRdb recomputed calls from the RT-PCR reads with MiXCR, one row per CDR3 protein. The sample consists of 800,000 to 1,000,000 distinct CDR3 sequences, more than 15% of them appearing once. The specimen sequenced was blood, either unsorted or a sorted T cell fraction (not recorded which). Receptors were obtained from a human donor who was either an allogeneic HSCT recipient or a stem cell or donor lymphocyte infusion donor (not recorded which). It is not recorded whose cells these are; they may come from a transplant donor. Both conserved end residues are trimmed from each CDR3. The order of the fields is V gene, CDR3 protein.

V: TRBV6-1
CDR3: ASSEDPGRGSEQY

V: TRBV7-6
CDR3: ASSQLAGRAADTQY

V: TRBV7-2
CDR3: ASSSRGGGYEQY

V: TRBV12-3/TRBV12-4
CDR3: ASSLAQGPGNQPQH

V: TRBV20-1
CDR3: SALVEVYGYT

V: TRBV5-1
CDR3: ASSPRLAETEQF

V: TRBV7-9
CDR3: ASSLGSWGTADTQY

V: TRBV4-2
CDR3: ASSPSAGRELYNEQF

V: TRBV5-1
CDR3: ASSSASTDTQY

V: TRBV7-9
CDR3: ASSLAPWTGDYGYT

V: TRBV7-9
CDR3: ASSPREGGSYEQY

V: TRBV6-5
CDR3: ASSYSYREYGYT

V: TRBV5-6
CDR3: ASSAFSGDGYT

V: TRBV12-5
CDR3: ASGSITGEQY

V: TRBV15
CDR3: ATSRDPRPSYNEQF

V: TRBV7-9
CDR3: ASSLARAHTEAF

V: TRBV20-1
CDR3: SASPTVSSYEQY

V: TRBV30
CDR3: AWLGGQNTGELF

V: TRBV5-1
CDR3: ASSPQGLAGWGFQETQY

V: TRBV7-6
CDR3: ASSGALQETQY

V: TRBV12-3/TRBV12-4
CDR3: ASSPGSSTDTQY

V: TRBV4-1
CDR3: ASSQSAGSANEQY

V: TRBV7-9
CDR3: ASSHRRDFTDTQY